Described below is a single T cell receptor beta chain sequence and its context. CDR3 length equals 15 residues. V was pared by 2 bases and J by 5 bases, with 6 bases of the junction left unmatched. In germline, CDR1 is MNHEY, CDR2 SVGAGI. The data were produced by immunoSEQ multiplex PCR, yet TCRdb's version contains in-frame clones alone and is incomplete. The sample has 60,000 to 90,000 clones; 70% to 90% are singletons. This sample is drawn from a study of blood T cell repertoires in COVID-19. This chain uses TRBV6-5 with TRBJ1-2; 9 bases agree with TRBD1. The sequencing input was peripheral blood. The TCR was taken from a woman of 80 years or more with active or convalescent COVID-19. The CDR3 spells CASSYDGTGYYGYTF. The CDR3 DNA follows: TGTGCCAGCAGTTACGATGGGACAGGGTATTATGGCTACACCTTC.